The next 5 T cell receptor beta chains were all read from a single sample in a study of shared clonotypes between healthy human individuals. The method was immunoSEQ multiplex PCR; TCRdb's version includes in-frame clones alone and lacks a portion of them. The data contain millions of clones, more than 85% of them singletons. Sequencing was done on a sample of naive CD4+ T cells from PBMCs. Subset given: CD45RA+ positively selected. The receptors were gathered from a man aged 18 to 30 in good health. Some clones in this sample may be carry-over from other donors' samples.

The chain carries TRBV4-3 and TRBJ2-4; the D gene could be TRBD1 or TRBD2 (5 bases each). This CDR3 has 16 amino acids. CDR1 and CDR2 from the germline V gene are LGHNA and YSLEER. V lost 1 base, J lost 6 bases, and 16 bases lay in between. The CDR3 spells CASSQGVTGARNIQYF. The DNA for the CDR3 is TGCGCCAGCAGCCAAGGTGTCACCGGGGCGAGAAACATTCAGTACTTC.

This chain links TRBV30 with TRBJ2-1; D possibly uses TRBD1 or TRBD2 (5 bases each). Deletions cut 7 bases from V and 0 bases from J, with 16 bases between. CDR1 GTSNPN and CDR2 SVGIG come from the germline V gene (reference sequence). This CDR3 contains 15 residues. CDR3 protein: CASTTGDSSYNEQFF. The CDR3 DNA reads TGTGCCTCGACTACGGGCGACAGCTCCTACAATGAGCAGTTCTTC.

This clone was seen once. This chain uses TRBV5-1 with TRBJ2-1; 10 bases match TRBD2. With 2 bases clipped from V and 9 bases from J, the junction kept 5 bases outside the gene matches. The CDR3 is 14 amino acids. Germline V lookup: CDR1 SGHRS, CDR2 YFSETQ. The CDR3 protein is CASSFSGRAGEQFF. In DNA form, the CDR3 reads TGCGCCAGCAGCTTCAGCGGGAGGGCGGGTGAGCAGTTCTTC.

This sequence joins TRBV5-1 and TRBJ2-1, with 9 bases fitting TRBD2. Trimming took 1 base from V and 5 from J; bases not matched to a gene: 4. CDR1 is SGHRS, CDR2 YFSETQ, per germline. The CDR3 totals 15 residues. CDR3 amino acids: CASSLPGLANNEQFF. CDR3 bases: TGCGCCAGCAGCTTGCCGGGACTAGCAAACAATGAGCAGTTCTTC.

The chain recombines TRBV5-6 with TRBJ2-7; D perhaps matches TRBD2 (7 bases). Germline V gene data show CDR1 as SGHDT and CDR2 as YYEEEE. CDR3 length: 14 amino acids. V gave up 4 bases and J gave up 6 bases, with 17 bases separating them. CDR3: CASSPGGPFREQYF. CDR3 sequence (DNA): TGTGCCAGCAGCCCCGGGGGGCCTTTTCGCGAGCAGTACTTC.